These 22 T cell receptor beta chains share one sample of origin, sequenced in a study of regulatory T cells in long-lasting Graves disease. Arm-PCR with iRepertoire HTBI primers amplified the CDR3 regions for these TCR beta libraries. TCRdb reanalysed the multiplex PCR reads using MiXCR and keeps one entry per CDR3 protein. The table has a few hundred thousand distinct CDR3 sequences, 15% to 20% seen once. Time point given: newly diagnosed GD, antithyroid drugs for less than 3 months. PBMC RNA served as the TCR library source. These records were also assigned to another study, of T cells in Graves' hyperthyroidism and ophthalmopathy.

The material was peripheral blood mononuclear cells (PBMCs), obtained at new diagnosis, from a patient treated with antithyroid drugs. The receptor source for this set is a woman aged 18-29 years with Graves disease.

This clonotype was counted at least ten times. This chain joins TRBV28 and TRBJ1-2; D might be TRBD1 (6 bases). This CDR3 comprises 12 residues. Germline lookup yields CDR1 MDHEN and CDR2 SYDVKM. V dropped 5 bases and J dropped 2 bases, with 6 bases sitting between them. CDR3 sequence (DNA): TGTGCCAGCAGTACAGGGAACTATGGCTACACCTTC. This sequence encodes CASSTGNYGYTF.

The table lists this clonotype with many counts. This chain connects TRBV10-3 to TRBJ2-1, with unresolved D. Trimming stripped 0 bases from V and 0 bases from J, with 12 bases between. The CDR3 loop spans 17 amino acids. Germline CDR1 is ENHRY and CDR2 is SYGVKD. CDR3 region: CAISESGAGSSYNEQFF. Written as DNA, the CDR3 is TGTGCCATCAGTGAGTCTGGTGCAGGTAGCTCCTACAATGAGCAGTTCTTC.

This clonotype appeared many times. CDR3 DNA sequence: TGCAGTGCCAGGATCCTGGCCTACGAGCAGTACTTC. Residues: CSARILAYEQYF. The V call is TRBV20-1, the J call TRBJ2-7; D not resolved. This CDR3 has 12 amino acids. Germline V lookup: CDR1 DFQATT, CDR2 SNEGSKA (reference sequence). With 6 bases removed from V and 2 bases from J, the gap between germline ends came to 11 bases.

This clonotype was recorded a few times. The chain recombines TRBV28 with TRBJ2-7; TRBD2 might be the D (6 bases). V was trimmed by 8 bases and J by 6 bases, leaving 23 bases between them. The length of the CDR3 is 15 residues. CDR1 and CDR2 (germline): MDHEN, SYDVKM. CDR3 in DNA: TGTGCCAGCGAGGACCGCGGGATCGGGGACGCCGAGCAGTACTTC. It specifies CASEDRGIGDAEQYF.

This clonotype was seen ten or more times. The chain employs TRBV12-3 or TRBV12-4 and TRBJ2-1; 13 bases agree with TRBD2. The J segment lost 4 bases and the V segment lost 7 bases, leaving 1 base of the junction unmatched. The CDR3 extends over 14 amino acids. Written as DNA, the CDR3 is TGTGCCAGCACGGGACTAGCGGGATACAATGAGCAGTTCTTC. Amino acid sequence: CASTGLAGYNEQFF.

This clonotype was observed at least ten times. V gene TRBV7-6 combines with J gene TRBJ1-4; D remains ambiguous. Trimming removed 2 bases from V and 7 bases from J, with 11 bases in between. Germline V gene data show CDR1 as SGHVS and CDR2 as FNYEAQ. This CDR3 region has 14 residues. CDR3 sequence (DNA): TGTGCCAGCAGCTTAAGGACGGAGCCTGAAAAACTGTTTTTT. This encodes CASSLRTEPEKLFF.

V is TRBV3-1 and J is TRBJ1-2; 7 bases are a match to TRBD1. CDR1 and CDR2 from the germline V gene are LGHDT and YNNKEL (reference sequence). Trimming removed 1 base from V and 4 bases from J; junction bases left unmatched: 6. This CDR3 spans 15 amino acids. The CDR3 DNA follows: TGTGCCAGCAGCCAAGCAGGGACAGTGAGCTATGGCTACACCTTC. Its translation: CASSQAGTVSYGYTF.

This chain links TRBV6-2 or TRBV6-3 with TRBJ2-5; TRBD2 might be the D (5 bases). V lost 7 bases, J lost 1 base, and 10 bases lay in between. CDR1 is MNHEY and CDR2 is SVGEGT in the germline V gene. CDR3 length equals 13 residues. The CDR3 region is CASTGGRQETQYF. DNA for the CDR3: TGTGCCAGCACTGGCGGGCGCCAAGAGACCCAGTACTTC.

With respect to this clonotype: A far larger clone is a single base away, which makes a read error likely. The gene calls are TRBV7-2 and TRBJ2-1; TRBD2 matches at 14 bases. Germline V gene lookup returns CDR1 SGHTA and CDR2 FQGNSA. The CDR3 runs 14 residues. V dropped 5 bases and J dropped 10; count of bases not matched to a gene: 4. CDR3 residues: CASSTGLAGDEQFF. The CDR3 DNA follows: TGTGCCAGCAGCACGGGACTAGCGGGAGACGAGCAGTTCTTC.

The sample holds many counts of this clonotype. The chain is built from TRBV30 and TRBJ2-7; 7 positions match TRBD1. The trim removed 5 bases at V and 4 bases at J, leaving 14 bases unmatched. Looked up from germline, CDR1 is GTSNPN and CDR2 is SVGIG (reference sequence). CDR3 length: 15 residues. This CDR3 is CAWGPQGVRGYEQYF. The DNA for the CDR3 is TGTGCCTGGGGCCCCCAGGGGGTGCGTGGGTACGAGCAGTACTTC.

This clonotype appeared many times. This chain links TRBV2 with TRBJ2-1; 9 positions agree with TRBD2. The ends lost 7 bases at V and 3 bases at J; junction bases unmatched: 4. The length of the CDR3 is 14 residues. The germline CDR1 and CDR2 sequences are SNHLY and FYNNEI. The CDR3 DNA reads TGTGCCAGCACTAGCGGGGTTGACTACAATGAGCAGTTCTTC. Translating it yields CASTSGVDYNEQFF.

The chain uses TRBV20-1 and TRBJ2-3; 9 positions match TRBD2. The germline V gene has CDR1 DFQATT and CDR2 SNEGSKA (reference sequence). With 6 bases clipped from V and 5 bases from J, the junction kept 15 bases outside the gene matches. This CDR3 region has 16 residues. The CDR3 loop is CSAQKGAGGLGDTQYF. The CDR3 DNA reads as TGCAGTGCGCAAAAGGGCGCGGGAGGGCTAGGAGATACGCAGTATTTT.

The rearrangement joins TRBV6-1 to TRBJ1-3, with 7 bases aligning to TRBD1. The germline CDR1 and CDR2 sequences are MNHNS and SASEGT. V lost 5 bases to trimming and J lost 0 bases; unmatched junction nucleotides: 1. This CDR3 comprises 14 residues. The CDR3 sequence: CASSPGGSGNTIYF. CDR3 coding DNA: TGTGCCAGCAGTCCAGGGGGCTCTGGAAACACCATATATTTT.

The chain carries TRBV7-2 and TRBJ1-2; maybe TRBD1 (6 bases). Germline V gene lookup returns CDR1 SGHTA and CDR2 FQGNSA. The germline V and J ends were trimmed by 5 bases and 2 bases, with 12 bases remaining between them. This CDR3 is 14 amino acids long. The DNA of the CDR3 is TGTGCCAGCAGCCGAGACACAGGGAACTATGGCTACACCTTC. Its protein is CASSRDTGNYGYTF.

This clonotype was seen ten or more times. This rearrangement joins TRBV2 to TRBJ1-1, with D uncertain. Trimming shortened V by 4 bases and J by 1 base, and 10 bases separated the two germline ends. The CDR3 sequence is 14 residues long. Germline lookup yields CDR1 SNHLY and CDR2 FYNNEI. The CDR3 nucleotides read TGTGCCAGCAGTGGTTGGGGAGAGAACACTGAAGCTTTCTTT. This sequence encodes CASSGWGENTEAFF.

This clonotype was seen only a few times. The CDR3 region is CSVVGLGHGQETQYF. The CDR3 nucleotides read TGCAGCGTTGTGGGCTTGGGTCACGGCCAAGAGACCCAGTACTTC. This chain links TRBV29-1 with TRBJ2-5; D call uncertain. Trimming removed 4 bases from V and 1 base from J, with 16 bases in between. CDR3 length: 15 residues. CDR1 is SQVTM, CDR2 ANQGSEA, per germline.

This clonotype occurred many times. This chain links TRBV12-3 or TRBV12-4 with TRBJ1-5; weak D call: TRBD1 (6 bases). The CDR3 consists of 13 residues. Trimming cost V 2 bases and J 7 bases, with 9 bases left between them. Here the CDR3 DNA reads TGTGCCAGCAGTTTACAGGGGAGGCAGCCCCAGCATTTT. Amino acids: CASSLQGRQPQHF.

This clonotype was picked up one time. It may be a read error: a sequence one base away is much more abundant. The V call is TRBV7-2, the J call TRBJ2-2, with D perhaps being TRBD1 or TRBD2 (6 bases each). Germline V gene data show CDR1 as SGHTA and CDR2 as FQGNSA. The CDR3 spans 15 residues. The CDR3 region is CASSLALRDTWELFF. The CDR3 nucleotides read TGTGCCAGCAGCTTAGCTTTGCGGGACACCTGGGAGCTGTTTTTT. The variable domain in full, completed from reference TRBV7-2 and TRBJ2-2, reads GAGVSQSPSNKVTEKGKDVELRCDPISGHTALYWYRQSLGQGLEFLIYFQGNSAPDKSGLPSDRFSAERTGGSVSTLTIQRTQQEDSAVYLCASSLALRDTWELFFGEGSRLTVL.

Notes on this clonotype: This may arise from a read error, as a much more abundant clone is one base away. Because the CDR3 is missing its conserved closing phenylalanine or tryptophan, this is likely a read error. The CDR3 region is CASSMSTDTQYL. In DNA, the CDR3 is TGTGCCAGCAGTATGAGCACAGATACGCAGTATTTA. This rearrangement joins TRBV27 to TRBJ2-3; D remains ambiguous. V was clipped by 5 bases and J by 0 bases, with 3 bases between them. Germline CDR1 reads MNHEY; CDR2 reads SMNVEV (reference sequence). The CDR3 covers 12 residues.

The gene calls are TRBV6-1 and TRBJ1-2; D not certain. Looked up from germline, CDR1 is MNHNS and CDR2 is SASEGT. Trimming took off 4 bases at V and 8 bases at J, with 20 bases between the two ends. This CDR3 contains 15 residues. This CDR3 reads CASSVILEARKGYTF. For the CDR3, the DNA is TGTGCCAGCAGTGTGATCCTAGAGGCAAGGAAAGGCTACACCTTC.

This clonotype was found many times. The rearrangement joins TRBV6-1 to TRBJ2-1; D is possibly TRBD1 (5 bases). Germline values: CDR1 MNHNS, CDR2 SASEGT. V was shortened by 4 bases and J by 4 bases, with 17 bases between the two germline ends. The CDR3 loop spans 16 amino acids. As DNA, the CDR3 is TGTGCCAGCAGTGCCCCAGACAGCGACAATTACAATGAGCAGTTCTTC. This sequence encodes CASSAPDSDNYNEQFF.

This clonotype came up many times. This chain connects TRBV20-1 to TRBJ2-5; no firm D call. V dropped 3 bases and J dropped 6 bases, with 20 bases sitting between them. The V gene's germline CDR1 is DFQATT and CDR2 SNEGSKA (reference sequence). The CDR3 covers 15 residues. The CDR3, as DNA: TGCAGTGCTAGTGGCGTGACGGAACGACGGAAGACCCAGTACTTC. It is translated as CSASGVTERRKTQYF.